The text below deals with one T cell receptor (beta chain). This sample stems from a study of OX40 agonist ivuxolimab in advanced cancers. Only in-frame clones appear in the TCRdb table, and some are missing; sequencing was by immunoSEQ multiplex PCR. The sample lists approximately 41,000 clones; just under 85% were seen once. The V and J ends lost 5 bases and 1 base respectively, with 8 bases between them. Germline CDR1 SEHNR, CDR2 FQNEAQ (reference sequence). The CDR3 is 14 amino acids. The material was CD4+ or CD8+ T cells sorted from blood, obtained in a trial of the OX40 agonist ivuxolimab. This clonotype originated in an adult with an advanced solid tumor such as melanoma, head and neck, liver or kidney cancer. This chain links TRBV7-9 with TRBJ2-2, with no clear D. CDR3 residues: CASSNRVNTGELFF. CDR3 in DNA: TGTGCCAGCAGCAATCGGGTGAACACCGGGGAGCTGTTTTTT.